The rows below give T cell receptor beta chains drawn from one sample of a study of CD8 T cells in Susac syndrome. From the immunoSEQ multiplex PCR reads, TCRdb called clonotypes with MiXCR, one entry per CDR3 protein. The data contain about 180,000 distinct CDR3 sequences, 80% to 95% of them seen just once; the ten biggest clones take up around 0.097%. Sequencing was carried out using CD4+ T cells from PBMCs. All receptors derive from a human donor with multiple sclerosis. Each CDR3 is given with its conserved first and last residue. Each record gives: J gene, D gene, clone size, V gene, CDR3 DNA, CDR3 protein. The D gene is left open where the match is weak. Only some rows state a clone size, as once, few, many or a class for expanded clones.

>TRBJ2-2|-|-|TRBV12-3/TRBV12-4
TGTGCCAGCAGTTTTATCGACATCAGAACCGGGGAGCTGTTTTTT
CASSFIDIRTGELFF
>TRBJ2-7|TRBD1|few|TRBV12-3/TRBV12-4
TGTGCCAGCACCAGGGACAGGGGCTCCTACGAGCAGTACTTC
CASTRDRGSYEQYF
>TRBJ2-5|TRBD2|-|TRBV2
TGTGCCAGCAGTTTTAGCGGGGTAGAGACCCAGTACTTC
CASSFSGVETQYF
>TRBJ2-1|TRBD1|-|TRBV5-1
TGCGCCAGCAGCTCCCAACCGGGACAGGGAGGCAATGAGCAGTTCTTC
CASSSQPGQGGNEQFF
>TRBJ2-7|-|-|TRBV5-1
TGCGCCAGCAGCTTGGGTCCGGGGGCCTACGAGCAGTACTTC
CASSLGPGAYEQYF
>TRBJ2-2|-|-|TRBV5-1
TGCGCCAGCAGTCCAGGGGAAGGGAGCACCGGGGAGCTGTTTTTT
CASSPGEGSTGELFF
>TRBJ2-5|TRBD1|-|TRBV20-1
TGCAGTGCTCGACAGGGGATGAGGACCCAGTACTTC
CSARQGMRTQYF
>TRBJ1-5|-|-|TRBV29-1
TGCAGCGTTGGTGACAACAGCAATCAGCCCCAGCATTTT
CSVGDNSNQPQHF
>TRBJ1-1|-|-|TRBV12-3/TRBV12-4
TGTGCCAGCAGTTCCGAAGTGAACACTGAAGCTTTCTTT
CASSSEVNTEAFF
>TRBJ2-5|-|few|TRBV18
TGTGCCAGCTCACTGGGGAACCAAGAGACCCAGTACTTC
CASSLGNQETQYF
>TRBJ1-5|-|-|TRBV12-3/TRBV12-4
TGTGCCAGCAGTTGGGAAGGGGGTAGTCAGCCCCAGCATTTT
CASSWEGGSQPQHF
>TRBJ2-4|TRBD2|-|TRBV20-1
TGCAGTTCATTGGGACTAGCTTCGAACATTCAGTACTTC
CSSLGLASNIQYF
>TRBJ1-2|TRBD1|-|TRBV20-1
TGCAGTGCGGGACAGGGAGGTGGCTATGGCTACACCTTC
CSAGQGGGYGYTF
>TRBJ1-1|-|-|TRBV5-1
TGCGCCAGCAGACCACAGCTGAACACTGAAGCTTTCTTT
CASRPQLNTEAFF
>TRBJ2-5|TRBD1|few|TRBV7-8
TGTGCCAGCAGCTTGGACAGGGACCAAGAGACCCAGTACTTC
CASSLDRDQETQYF
>TRBJ2-3|TRBD2|-|TRBV6-5
TGTGCCAGCAGAGGACTAGCGGGCACAGATACGCAGTATTTT
CASRGLAGTDTQYF
>TRBJ1-5|-|-|TRBV9
TGTGCCAGCAGCGTAGGGGGGCAGGGCAATCAGCCCCAGCATTTT
CASSVGGQGNQPQHF
>TRBJ2-4|-|-|TRBV7-3
TGTGCCAGCAGCCCCTCGGACACGGACATTCAGTACTTC
CASSPSDTDIQYF
>TRBJ2-3|TRBD1|-|TRBV3-1
TGTGCCAGCACCAGGACAGGGGGCACAGATACGCAGTATTTT
CASTRTGGTDTQYF
>TRBJ2-7|-|-|TRBV6-1
TGTGCCAGCAGTGAACTGTCACGAGGGGACGAGCAGTACTTC
CASSELSRGDEQYF
>TRBJ2-5|-|-|TRBV24-1
TGTGCCACCAGTGTCTTTTTGGCAGGGAAGCAGACCCAGTACTTC
CATSVFLAGKQTQYF
>TRBJ2-1|TRBD2|-|TRBV7-3
TGTGCCAGCAGTCCGGGACTAGCGGCCTACAATGAGCAGTTCTTC
CASSPGLAAYNEQFF
>TRBJ1-3|-|once|TRBV24-1
TGTGCCACCGGCTCTGGAAACACCATATATTTT
CATGSGNTIYF
>TRBJ2-2|-|-|TRBV3-1
TGTGCCAGCAGCTTACAGGTTGCAGGGGAGCTGTTTTTT
CASSLQVAGELFF
>TRBJ2-3|-|-|TRBV3-1
TGTGCCAGCAGCCAAGGAGCGATCACAGATACGCAGTATTTT
CASSQGAITDTQYF
>TRBJ1-2|-|-|TRBV7-8
TGTGCCAGCAGCGAGTTTCAGGGTGGCTACACCTTC
CASSEFQGGYTF
>TRBJ2-6|-|once|TRBV14
TGTGCCAGCAGCCGGATGGGCGCTGGGGCCAACGTCCTGACTTTC
CASSRMGAGANVLTF
>TRBJ1-3|TRBD1|-|TRBV28
TGTGCCAGCAGTTCCGATGCAGGGGGTAGAAACACCATATATTTT
CASSSDAGGRNTIYF
>TRBJ1-5|-|-|TRBV18
TGTGCCAGCTCACCGGACCGACAATGGGGCAATCAGCCCCAGCATTTT
CASSPDRQWGNQPQHF
>TRBJ2-5|-|-|TRBV5-1
TGCGCCAGCAGCCCCAGGGCTTTGGGAGAGACCCAGTACTTC
CASSPRALGETQYF
>TRBJ2-3|-|once|TRBV3-1
TGTGCCAGCAGCCAAGATTTAGGGGGCACAGATACGCAGTATTTT
CASSQDLGGTDTQYF
>TRBJ1-2|-|-|TRBV29-1
TGCAGCGTTAATAACAGGGATAGTGACTATGGCTACACCTTC
CSVNNRDSDYGYTF
>TRBJ2-7|-|-|TRBV12-3/TRBV12-4
TGTGCCAGCAGCGGCACTTACAGCTCCTACGAGCAGTACTTC
CASSGTYSSYEQYF
>TRBJ1-6|-|-|TRBV30
TGTGCCTGGAGTAACGAACAGCTAAATTCACCCCTCCACTTT
CAWSNEQLNSPLHF
>TRBJ1-4|-|-|TRBV2
TGTGCCAGCTCCCGGGACTTCACAACTAATGAAAAACTGTTTTTT
CASSRDFTTNEKLFF
>TRBJ1-1|TRBD1|-|TRBV7-9
TGTGCCAGCAGCTATTCAGGCACGTATGTAACAGGGGGGTTCACTGAAGCTTTCTTT
CASSYSGTYVTGGFTEAFF
>TRBJ1-3|-|-|TRBV5-1
TGCGCCAGCAGCTTGGCCGGTGACTCTGGAAACACCATATATTTT
CASSLAGDSGNTIYF
>TRBJ1-6|-|-|TRBV11-2
TGTGCCAGCAGCTTAGATCCGGGGGGATCACCCCTCCACTTT
CASSLDPGGSPLHF
>TRBJ1-2|-|once|TRBV10-3
TGTGCCATCAGTGAGGGGGGTGGCTATGGCTACACCTTC
CAISEGGGYGYTF
>TRBJ2-3|TRBD1|-|TRBV2
TGTGCCAGCAGGTTTGGGACAGGGAGCACAGATACGCAGTATTTT
CASRFGTGSTDTQYF
>TRBJ2-5|-|-|TRBV7-2
TGTGCCAGCAGCCTCCGGGAGAAGGGCGAGACCCAGTACTTC
CASSLREKGETQYF
>TRBJ2-1|-|-|TRBV11-2
TGTGCCAGCAGCTCCCTCCGTTCTGAACCAAATGAGCAGTTCTTC
CASSSLRSEPNEQFF
>TRBJ1-5|-|-|TRBV5-6
TGTGCCAGCAGCTTGCCGGGGGTCAATCAGCCCCAGCATTTT
CASSLPGVNQPQHF
>TRBJ2-3|TRBD1|-|TRBV5-1
TGCGCCAGCAGCTTGGAGGGACAGGGCTTCACAGATACGCAGTATTTT
CASSLEGQGFTDTQYF
>TRBJ2-3|TRBD2|-|TRBV5-1
TGCGCCAGCAGATTCGGACTAGCGGAGGATACGCAGTATTTT
CASRFGLAEDTQYF
>TRBJ2-1|-|-|TRBV4-1
TGCGCCAGCAGCCTCCCCCACCAGTTCTTC
CASSLPHQFF
>TRBJ1-2|-|-|TRBV20-1
TGCAGTGCTAGAGATCACGGACACGCTAACTATGGCTACACCTTC
CSARDHGHANYGYTF
>TRBJ2-1|TRBD2|-|TRBV12-3/TRBV12-4
TGTGCCAGCAGACGCCCGGGACTAGCTTCTAATGAGCAGTTCTTC
CASRRPGLASNEQFF
>TRBJ1-1|-|-|TRBV4-3
TGCGCCAGCAGCCAAGATTCGGGAGGAGGTACTGAAGCTTTCTTT
CASSQDSGGGTEAFF
>TRBJ1-3|TRBD1|-|TRBV5-4
TGTGCCAGCAGCCCAGGGACAGGGGCTGGAAACACCATATATTTT
CASSPGTGAGNTIYF
>TRBJ2-7|-|-|TRBV4-3
TGCGCCAGCAGCCCCTGGGCGGGGAGGAGCTCCTACGAGCAGTACTTC
CASSPWAGRSSYEQYF
>TRBJ1-2|TRBD1|-|TRBV6-2/TRBV6-3
TGTGCCAGCGGATCAACAGGGGCCTATGGCTACACCTTC
CASGSTGAYGYTF
>TRBJ2-5|-|-|TRBV15
TGTGCCACCAGCAGAGATTCAGAAACTTGGAGAGAGACCCAGTACTTC
CATSRDSETWRETQYF
>TRBJ2-3|TRBD2|-|TRBV4-1
TGCGCCAGCAGCCAGGGACTAGCGGGAGGAGGTACGCAGTATTTT
CASSQGLAGGGTQYF
>TRBJ1-1|TRBD1|-|TRBV7-2
TGTGCCAGCAGCGGGAAGGGGGCCTGGGGCACTGAAGCTTTCTTT
CASSGKGAWGTEAFF
>TRBJ2-7|-|-|TRBV3-1
TGTGCCAGCAGCCAAGTCGGAACCTACGAGCAGTACTTC
CASSQVGTYEQYF